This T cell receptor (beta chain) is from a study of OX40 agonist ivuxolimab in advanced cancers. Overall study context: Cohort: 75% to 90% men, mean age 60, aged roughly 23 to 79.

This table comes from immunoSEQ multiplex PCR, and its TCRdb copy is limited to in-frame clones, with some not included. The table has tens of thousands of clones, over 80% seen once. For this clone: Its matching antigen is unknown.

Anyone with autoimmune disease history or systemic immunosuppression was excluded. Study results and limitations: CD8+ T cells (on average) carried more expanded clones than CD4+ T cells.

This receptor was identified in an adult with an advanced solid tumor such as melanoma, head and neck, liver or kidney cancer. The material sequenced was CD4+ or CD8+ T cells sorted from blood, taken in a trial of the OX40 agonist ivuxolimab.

Written as DNA, the CDR3 is TGCGCCAGCAGCCAATCGTATCAGGGGATTTACGAGCAGTACTTC. This encodes CASSQSYQGIYEQYF. V and J are TRBV4-1 and TRBJ2-7, with a weak D call TRBD1 (6 bases). V lost 2 bases to trimming and J lost 4 bases, with 15 bases between them. CDR1 and CDR2 (germline): MGHRA, YSYEKL. This CDR3 spans 15 amino acids.